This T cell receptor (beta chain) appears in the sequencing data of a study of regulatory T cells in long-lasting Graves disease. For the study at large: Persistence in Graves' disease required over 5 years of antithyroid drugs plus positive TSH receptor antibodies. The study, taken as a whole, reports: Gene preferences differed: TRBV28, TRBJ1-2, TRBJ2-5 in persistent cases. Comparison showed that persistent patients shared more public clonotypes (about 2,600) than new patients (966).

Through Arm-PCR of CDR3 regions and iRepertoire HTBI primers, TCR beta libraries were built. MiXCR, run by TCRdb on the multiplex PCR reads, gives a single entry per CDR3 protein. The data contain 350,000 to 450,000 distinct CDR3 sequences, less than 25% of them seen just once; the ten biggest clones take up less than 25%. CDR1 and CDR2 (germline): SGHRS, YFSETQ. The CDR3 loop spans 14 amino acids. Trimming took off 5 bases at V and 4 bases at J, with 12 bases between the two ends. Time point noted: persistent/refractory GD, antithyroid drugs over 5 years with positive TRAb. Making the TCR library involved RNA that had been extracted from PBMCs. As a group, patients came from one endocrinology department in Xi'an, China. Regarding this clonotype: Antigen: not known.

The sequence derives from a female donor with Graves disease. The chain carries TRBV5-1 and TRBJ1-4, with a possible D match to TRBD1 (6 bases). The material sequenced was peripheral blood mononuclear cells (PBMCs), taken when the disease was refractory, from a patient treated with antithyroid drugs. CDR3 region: CASRSQGFNEKLFF. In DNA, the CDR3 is TGCGCCAGCAGATCACAGGGTTTTAATGAAAAACTGTTTTTT. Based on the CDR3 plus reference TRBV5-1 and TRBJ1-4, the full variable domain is KAGVTQTPRYLIKTRGQQVTLSCSPISGHRSVSWYQQTPGQGLQFLFEYFSETQRNKGNFPGRFSGRQFSNSRSEMNVSTLELGDSALYLCASRSQGFNEKLFFGSGTQLSVL.